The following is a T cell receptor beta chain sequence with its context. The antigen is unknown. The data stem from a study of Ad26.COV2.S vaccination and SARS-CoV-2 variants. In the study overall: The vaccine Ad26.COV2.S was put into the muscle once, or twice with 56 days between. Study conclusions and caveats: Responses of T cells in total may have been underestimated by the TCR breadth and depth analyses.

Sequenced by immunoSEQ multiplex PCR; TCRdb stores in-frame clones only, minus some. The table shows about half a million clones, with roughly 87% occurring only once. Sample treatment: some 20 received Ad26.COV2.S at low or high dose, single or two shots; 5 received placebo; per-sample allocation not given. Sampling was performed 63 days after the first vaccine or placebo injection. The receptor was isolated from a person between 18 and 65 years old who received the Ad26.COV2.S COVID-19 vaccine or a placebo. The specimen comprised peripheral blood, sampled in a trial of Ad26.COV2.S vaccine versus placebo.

DNA of the CDR3: TGTGCCAGCAGTCAGGAAAATACGGGATTTTACGAGCAGTACTTC. Encoded protein: CASSQENTGFYEQYF. This sequence joins TRBV6-5 and TRBJ2-7; perhaps TRBD2 as D (5 bases). Trimming removed 5 bases at V and 4 bases at J, with 18 bases between. There are 15 residues in the CDR3. Germline-derived CDR1 and CDR2 are MNHEY and SVGAGI.